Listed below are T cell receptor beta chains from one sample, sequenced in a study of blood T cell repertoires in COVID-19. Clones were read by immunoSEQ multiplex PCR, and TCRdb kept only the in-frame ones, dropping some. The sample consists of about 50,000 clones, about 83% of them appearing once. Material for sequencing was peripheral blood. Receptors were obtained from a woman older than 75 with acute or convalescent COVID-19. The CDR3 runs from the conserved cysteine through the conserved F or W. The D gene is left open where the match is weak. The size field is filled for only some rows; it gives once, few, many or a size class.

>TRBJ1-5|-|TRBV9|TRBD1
CASSAGTGDSNQPQHF
TGTGCCAGCAGCGCAGGGACAGGAGATAGCAATCAGCCCCAGCATTTT
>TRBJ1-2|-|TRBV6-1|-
CASSEQIYGYTF
TGTGCCAGCAGTGAACAGATCTATGGCTACACCTTC
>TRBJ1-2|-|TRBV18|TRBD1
CASSPGQGAYGYTF
TGTGCCAGCTCGCCGGGACAGGGTGCCTATGGCTACACCTTC
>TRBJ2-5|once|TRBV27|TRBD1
CASSLSGTGKETQYF
TGTGCCAGCAGTTTGTCCGGGACAGGGAAAGAGACCCAGTACTTC
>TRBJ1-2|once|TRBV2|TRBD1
CASSGGRGNVGYTF
TGTGCCAGCAGTGGCGGCAGGGGGAACGTTGGCTACACCTTC
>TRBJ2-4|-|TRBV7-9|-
CASSLPGQAAKNIQYF
TGTGCCAGCAGCTTACCAGGGCAGGCGGCCAAAAACATTCAGTACTTC
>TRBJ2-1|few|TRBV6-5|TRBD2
CASRLADYNEQFF
TGTGCCAGCAGGCTAGCGGACTACAATGAGCAGTTCTTC
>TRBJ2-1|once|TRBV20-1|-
CSASRRGHSYNEQFF
TGCAGTGCTAGTAGGCGGGGGCACTCCTACAATGAGCAGTTCTTC
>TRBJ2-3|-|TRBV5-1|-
CASSLPGDTQYF
TGCGCCAGCAGCTTGCCGGGGGATACGCAGTATTTT
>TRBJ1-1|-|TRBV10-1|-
CASSDAGSGDTEAFF
TGCGCCAGCAGTGACGCCGGGTCTGGAGACACTGAAGCTTTCTTT
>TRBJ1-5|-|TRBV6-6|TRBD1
CASSSRTGERQPQHF
TGTGCCAGCAGTTCTCGGACAGGGGAGCGTCAGCCCCAGCATTTT
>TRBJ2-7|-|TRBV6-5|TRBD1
CASRPPGQDYEQYF
TGTGCCAGCAGACCCCCGGGACAGGACTACGAGCAGTACTTC
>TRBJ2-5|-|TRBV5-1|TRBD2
CASSPGTSGGIQNF
TGCGCCAGCAGCCCTGGGACTAGCGGGGGGATTCAGAACTTC
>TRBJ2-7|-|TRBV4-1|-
CASSSRALSYEQYF
TGCGCCAGCAGCTCGCGGGCTCTTTCCTACGAGCAGTACTTC
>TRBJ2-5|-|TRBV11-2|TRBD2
CASSFGAGGPQTQYF
TGTGCCAGCAGCTTTGGGGCGGGGGGGCCACAGACCCAGTACTTC
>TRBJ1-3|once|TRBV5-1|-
CASSSTSHSGNTIYF
TGCGCCAGCAGCTCGACAAGTCACTCTGGAAACACCATATATTTT
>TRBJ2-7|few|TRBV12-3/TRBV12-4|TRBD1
CASSPGQGREQYF
TGTGCCAGCAGTCCAGGACAGGGACGCGAGCAGTACTTC
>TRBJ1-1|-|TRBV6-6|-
CASATGLNTEAFF
TGTGCCAGCGCCACAGGGCTGAACACTGAAGCTTTCTTT
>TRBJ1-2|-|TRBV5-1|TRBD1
CASSLWTGEFNYGYTF
TGCGCCAGCAGCTTGTGGACAGGGGAATTTAACTATGGCTACACCTTC
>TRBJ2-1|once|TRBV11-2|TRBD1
CASSSGQAGHNEQFF
TGTGCCAGCAGCTCGGGACAGGCGGGACACAATGAGCAGTTCTTC
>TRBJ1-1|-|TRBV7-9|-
CASSSRQNTNTEAFF
TGTGCCAGCAGCTCCCGACAGAACACGAACACTGAAGCTTTCTTT
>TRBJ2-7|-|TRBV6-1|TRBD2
CASSDLAGGSYEQYF
TGTGCCAGCAGTGACCTAGCGGGGGGTTCCTACGAGCAGTACTTC
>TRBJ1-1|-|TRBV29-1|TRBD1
CSVVGGTGMNTEAFF
TGCAGCGTTGTAGGGGGGACAGGGATGAACACTGAAGCTTTCTTT
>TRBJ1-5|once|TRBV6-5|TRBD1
CASTGGRQPQHF
TGTGCCAGTACAGGGGGCCGTCAGCCCCAGCATTTT
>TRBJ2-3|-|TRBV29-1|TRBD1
CSVADRGNTDTQYF
TGCAGCGTAGCGGACAGGGGAAACACAGATACGCAGTATTTT
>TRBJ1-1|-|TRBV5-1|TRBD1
CASSSGTGGKAFF
TGCGCCAGCAGCTCCGGGACAGGGGGCAAAGCTTTCTTT
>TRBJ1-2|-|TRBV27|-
CASSYRVDLYGYTF
TGTGCCAGCAGTTACAGGGTCGACCTATATGGCTACACCTTC
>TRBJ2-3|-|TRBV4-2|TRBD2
CASSQGSGGLSDTQYF
TGTGCCAGCAGCCAAGGATCGGGGGGGTTGTCAGATACGCAGTATTTT
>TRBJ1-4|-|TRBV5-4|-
CASSPWAGRGRSVEKLFF
TGTGCCAGCAGCCCTTGGGCAGGGAGGGGGAGGTCCGTGGAAAAACTGTTTTTT
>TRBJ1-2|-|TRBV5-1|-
CASSLSGEYGYTF
TGCGCCAGCAGCTTGAGTGGGGAGTATGGCTACACCTTC
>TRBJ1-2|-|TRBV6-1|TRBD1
CASSENWTGYGYTF
TGTGCCAGCAGTGAAAATTGGACAGGCTATGGCTACACCTTC
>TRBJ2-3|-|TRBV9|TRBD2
CASSLGLAGDTQYF
TGTGCCAGCAGCTTGGGGTTAGCGGGGGATACGCAGTATTTT
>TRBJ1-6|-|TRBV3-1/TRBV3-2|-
CASSPRQVSPLHF
TGTGCCAGCAGCCCCAGGCAGGTTTCACCCCTCCACTTT
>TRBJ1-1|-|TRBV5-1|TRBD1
CASSLEQGVTEAFF
TGCGCCAGCAGCTTGGAACAGGGGGTTACTGAAGCTTTCTTT
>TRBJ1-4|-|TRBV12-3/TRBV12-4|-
CASSLAGSEKLFF
TGTGCCAGCAGTTTGGCAGGTTCTGAAAAACTGTTTTTT
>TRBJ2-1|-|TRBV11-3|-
CASSLRRGEQFF
TGTGCCAGCAGCTTACGGCGGGGTGAGCAGTTCTTC
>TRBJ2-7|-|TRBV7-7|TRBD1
CASSLVWDSRTLTYEQYF
TGTGCTAGCAGCTTAGTTTGGGACAGTCGAACCCTAACCTACGAGCAGTACTTC
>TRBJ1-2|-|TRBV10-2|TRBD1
CASSPPTGGAAGYTF
TGCGCCAGCAGTCCCCCTACAGGGGGAGCGGCTGGCTACACCTTC
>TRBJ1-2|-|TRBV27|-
CASSLAPGVYGYTF
TGTGCCAGCAGTTTAGCCCCAGGGGTATATGGCTACACCTTC
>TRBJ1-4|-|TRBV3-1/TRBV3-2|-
CASSQDLTANEKLFF
TGTGCCAGCAGCCAAGACTTAACAGCTAATGAAAAACTGTTTTTT
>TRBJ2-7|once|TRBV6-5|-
CASSYSKGWEQYF
TGTGCCAGCAGTTACTCAAAGGGGTGGGAGCAGTACTTC
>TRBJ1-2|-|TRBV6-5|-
CASSYAGTSTLGYTF
TGTGCCAGCAGTTACGCTGGGACTTCAACCCTCGGCTACACCTTC
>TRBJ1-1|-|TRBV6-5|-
CAILFGTMNTEAFF
TGTGCCATCCTTTTTGGGACAATGAACACTGAAGCTTTCTTT
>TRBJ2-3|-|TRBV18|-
CASSPEWTGTDTQYF
TGTGCCAGCTCACCCGAATGGACAGGCACAGATACGCAGTATTTT
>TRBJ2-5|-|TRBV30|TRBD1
CAWSRGRETQYF
TGTGCCTGGAGTAGGGGGCGTGAGACCCAGTACTTC
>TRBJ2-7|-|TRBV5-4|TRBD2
CASSPGLAGTYEQYF
TGTGCCAGCAGCCCCGGACTAGCGGGGACCTACGAGCAGTACTTC
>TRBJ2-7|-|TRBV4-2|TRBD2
CASSFDGTTIYEQYF
TGTGCCAGCAGCTTCGACGGGACTACCATCTACGAGCAGTACTTC
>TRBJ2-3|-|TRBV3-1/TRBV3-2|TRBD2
CASSRSRGGRGTDTQYF
TGTGCCAGCAGCCGCTCCCGGGGGGGCCGTGGGACAGATACGCAGTATTTT
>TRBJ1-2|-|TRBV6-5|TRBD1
CASSYTGQGAYRGYTF
TGTGCCAGCAGTTACACCGGACAGGGAGCCTATCGGGGCTACACCTTC
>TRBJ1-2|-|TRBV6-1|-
CASSEMRAGIHYGYTF
TGTGCCAGCAGTGAAATGCGGGCCGGGATACACTATGGCTACACCTTC
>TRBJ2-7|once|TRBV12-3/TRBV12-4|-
CASRGEQGQYF
TGTGCCAGCAGGGGTGAACAGGGGCAGTACTTC